This T cell receptor (beta chain) appears in the sequencing data of a study of blood T cell repertoires in COVID-19. Study summary: Collection of acute and convalescent COVID-19 samples took place in the United States, Italy and Spain.

The CDR3 runs 17 residues. The V end was cut by 3 bases, the J end by 0 bases, with 16 bases between. Germline loops: CDR1 SGDLS, CDR2 YYNGEE. How the authors handled the data: Nucleated cell number was recorded as an estimate derived from reference gene primer amplification. Sequencing was performed with immunoSEQ multiplex PCR; in TCRdb, only in-frame clones are kept and a portion is missing. The D gene and trimming were derived from the DNA, and the V and J assignments and clone size from that table. The data show about 210,000 clones, about 83% seen once. V and J are TRBV9 and TRBJ2-1, with D possibly matching TRBD1 (5 bases). The TCR was taken from a woman in her 40s with active or convalescent COVID-19. Sequences were obtained from peripheral blood. The CDR3 here is CASSAQLGLFSYNEQFF. In DNA form, the CDR3 reads TGTGCCAGCAGCGCCCAATTGGGGCTATTCTCCTACAATGAGCAGTTCTTC.